This T cell receptor beta chain was recorded in a study of siplizumab effects on memory and regulatory T cells. Trimming took off 9 bases at V and 4 bases at J, with 19 bases between the two ends. Germline loops: CDR1 LNHDA, CDR2 SQIVND (reference sequence). This CDR3 is built from 15 residues. The repertoire was sequenced with immunoSEQ multiplex PCR; TCRdb's copy has only in-frame clones and lacks some. Among about 94,000 clones listed, 94% were seen once. The chain has TRBV19 and TRBJ1-5; no reliable D call. The receptor was isolated from a human donor in good health. Sequenced sample: non-Treg CD4+ T cells sorted from blood. CDR3 in amino acids: CASTGRTDSNQPQHF. For the CDR3, the DNA is TGTGCCAGCACCGGGAGAACAGACTCGAATCAGCCCCAGCATTTT.